This TCR beta chain was sequenced in a study of graft-versus-host responses after intestinal transplantation. Study details: Multivisceral, liver-intestinal, or isolated intestinal grafts went to recipients. The whole recipient group had anti-thymocyte globulin induction followed by tacrolimus and steroids for two to three years. General observations from the study: Patients who carried graft-donor T cell macrochimerism also had high graft-versus-host to host-versus-graft clonal ratios in their allografts.

The length of the CDR3 is 15 residues. The V and J ends lost 0 bases and 5 bases respectively, with 10 bases between them. CDR1 and CDR2 (germline): SGHTA, FQGTGA. A few counts support this clone. A sort after the reaction isolated proliferating CFSE-low CD3+CD4+ and CD3+CD8+ responders. Using immunoSEQ multiplex PCR, the repertoire was profiled, and TCRdb retains in-frame clones only, with some absent. Of thousands of clones listed, around 33% are singletons. The specimen was alloreactive CD4+ T cells from a mixed lymphocyte reaction culture, collected before intestinal transplant. Subset defined: CFSE-low proliferating T cells sorted from roughly 6-day pre-transplant mixed lymphocyte reaction (GvH or HvG direction). This rearrangement joins TRBV7-3 to TRBJ2-2; D remains unclear. The receptor comes from a human patient who received an intestinal transplant. The CDR3 DNA sequence: TGTGCCAGCAGCTTAACAGCTCTGTCGACCGGGGAGCTGTTTTTT. This gives the protein CASSLTALSTGELFF.